The entry that follows covers one T cell receptor (beta chain) sequence. The target of this receptor is not known. Per-base quality was not reported, and no clone a single base away is much larger than it. Patients with autoimmune disease history or receiving systemic immunosuppression were excluded from the trial. Peripheral blood for TCR sequencing was drawn from every dose cohort at baseline, at cycle 4 day 1 and at cycle 7 day 1. The samples were drawn from a first-in-human, open-label, multicenter phase I dose-escalation trial of ivuxolimab. Adults with locally advanced or metastatic head and neck squamous cell, hepatocellular, melanoma or renal cell carcinoma were enrolled in the trial. Before TCR sequencing, CD4+ T cells and CD8+ T cells from peripheral blood were sorted into separate populations. The data were obtained in a study of OX40 agonist ivuxolimab in advanced cancers. At the level of the whole study: Ivuxolimab was an agonistic, fully human IgG2 monoclonal antibody directed against OX40 (CD134), a costimulatory receptor. The paper reports the monotherapy dose-escalation portion (N of about 52 patients) of the phase I ivuxolimab trial. Partial responses were achieved by three dose-escalation patients, of whom one had hepatocellular carcinoma and two had cutaneous melanoma. Prior anti-PD-1, anti-PD-L1 or anti-CTLA-4 therapy was permitted, and checkpoint inhibitors had been received by about 36% of dose-escalation patients. Of the approximately 50 dose-escalation patients, hepatocellular carcinoma was present in roughly 19, melanoma in approximately 15, renal cell carcinoma in 9 and head and neck cancer in 9. Intravenous ivuxolimab was administered to patients every 2 weeks at six dose levels: 0.01, 0.1, 0.3, 1.5, 3 and 10 mg/kg. The purpose of peripheral TCRbeta sequencing was to test whether ivuxolimab changed TCR sequence diversity and led to clonal T-cell expansion. In the dose-escalation cohort, 70% to 90% of patients were male, and the mean age was roughly 60 years with a range of roughly 20 to 80.

CDR1 and CDR2, per the germline V gene, are ENHRY and SYGVKD. The CDR3, cysteine through phenylalanine, is 14 amino acids long. Kept here is only the CDR3 DNA, which spans 42 bases and is read in frame from base 1. Overall study results and their limits: Partial responders in the 0.1-3.0 mg/kg groups had among the lowest normalized peripheral clonal expansion, especially among CD8+ T cells. The antigen specificity of the peripheral T cells that underwent clonal expansion was not determined. After ivuxolimab, more expanded clones were found on average in CD8+ T cells than in CD4+ T cells. At doses of 0.1 to 3.0 mg/kg, clonal expansion of both CD4+ and CD8+ T cells in blood was seen between baseline and week 6. Low levels of normalized T-cell clonal expansion were also seen in some patients who did not respond.

Genomic DNA was extracted from sorted cells for sequencing of the TCRbeta CDR3 region. TCRbeta CDR3 regions were sequenced using the immunoSEQ Assay. TCRdb holds this immuneACCESS table with in-frame rearrangements only. Some clones are missing; in checked studies, unresolved V genes explain under half, and the rest has no known cause. The sample profile shows about 93,000 clones; approximately 94% of them were found once. Clones ranked in the top ten supply over 2% of the sample. The sample was CD4+ or CD8+ T cells sorted from blood, taken in a trial of the OX40 agonist ivuxolimab. The chain couples TRBV10-3 to TRBJ2-7; the D gene is perhaps TRBD1, on 5 matching bases. This receptor was identified in an adult with an advanced solid tumor such as melanoma, head and neck, liver or kidney cancer. The sequenced DNA is TGTGCTGTTAGGGGCGCGTCTAGGTCCTACGAGCAGTACTTC. Translation gives CAVRGASRSYEQYF.